These 30 T cell receptor beta chains share one sample of origin, sequenced in a study of blood T cells in healthy people across ages. Alongside a J-beta primer mix, a sample-barcoded 5' primer served in a second PCR lasting about 6 to 12 cycles. TCRdb processed the 5' RACE reads anew with MiXCR; each CDR3 protein has one entry. The data contain about 1 million distinct CDR3 sequences, around 43% of them seen just once; the ten biggest clones take up approximately 17%. Sequenced: blood. The receptors originated from a woman aged 60-75 years in good health.

The chain combines TRBV29-1 with TRBJ1-2; D ambiguous. CDR1 is SQVTM, CDR2 ANQGSEA, per germline. The CDR3 has 13 amino acids. The ends were cut back, 3 bases at V and 4 bases at J, with 12 bases in the middle. The CDR3 loop reads CSVDWLTSYGYTF. In DNA form, the CDR3 reads TGCAGCGTTGACTGGCTAACGAGCTATGGCTACACCTTC. The whole variable domain, remainder taken from reference TRBV29-1 and TRBJ1-2, is SAVISQKPSRDICQRGTSLTIQCQVDSQVTMMFWYRQQPGQSLTLIATANQGSEATYESGFVIDKFPISRPNLTFSTLTVSNMSPEDSSIYLCSVDWLTSYGYTFGSGTRLTVV.

Only a few counts were recorded for this clonotype. The V gene is TRBV29-1, the J gene TRBJ2-7; D might be TRBD2 (6 bases). The CDR3 has 13 amino acids. Germline CDR1 reads SQVTM; CDR2 reads ANQGSEA. V dropped 5 bases and J dropped 1 base, with 12 bases sitting between them. The CDR3, as DNA: TGCAGCGTTCATGTGGGGGGTTCCTACGAGCAGTACTTC. Translation: CSVHVGGSYEQYF.

This sequence joins TRBV7-6 and TRBJ2-3; D remains ambiguous. This CDR3 region has 15 residues. Germline V gene sequence: CDR1 SGHVS, CDR2 FNYEAQ. V lost 4 bases and J lost 4, with 15 bases in between. CDR3 coding DNA: TGTGCCAGCAGCTCCCCCCCGGTTGGGGCAGATACGCAGTATTTT. It encodes CASSSPPVGADTQYF. Based on the CDR3 plus reference TRBV7-6 and TRBJ2-3, the full variable domain is GAGVSQSPRYKVTKRGQDVALRCDPISGHVSLYWYRQALGQGPEFLTYFNYEAQQDKSGLPNDRFSAERPEGSISTLTIQRTEQRDSAMYRCASSSPPVGADTQYFGPGTRLTVL.

In its sample, this clonotype was seen a few times. This rearrangement joins TRBV10-1 to TRBJ1-4, with D possibly being TRBD1 (6 bases). Trimming pared 9 bases from V and 6 bases from J, leaving 20 bases between. The CDR3 consists of 15 residues. Germline-derived CDR1 and CDR2 are WNHNN and SYGVQD (reference sequence). The CDR3 region is CASLQGKGLDEKLFF. DNA of the CDR3: TGCGCCAGTTTGCAGGGGAAAGGATTGGATGAAAAACTGTTTTTT.

Points on this clonotype: The junction shows a germline mismatch at one end, possibly a read error. The genes are TRBV12-3 or TRBV12-4 and TRBJ1-6; D remains ambiguous. CDR3 length: 14 residues. The CDR3 spells CASSLGDYSSPLHF. CDR3 DNA sequence: TGTGCCAGCAGTCTTGGGGATTATAGTTCACCCCTCCACTTT.

V is TRBV7-9 and J is TRBJ2-7, with D perhaps matching TRBD1 (6 bases). CDR1 is SEHNR and CDR2 is FQNEAQ in the germline V gene (reference sequence). This CDR3 spans 14 amino acids. V shed 5 bases and J shed 6 bases, with 17 bases lying between them. Here the CDR3 reads CASSPRTGFGEQYF. CDR3 nucleotides: TGTGCCAGCAGCCCAAGAACAGGGTTCGGCGAGCAGTACTTC.

The chain combines TRBV7-3 with TRBJ2-1; 10 bases are shared with TRBD1. The CDR3 has 15 residues. Unmatched junction bases numbered 9, after V lost 1 base and J lost 12 bases. The germline CDR1 and CDR2 sequences are SGHTA and FQGTGA. The CDR3 coding sequence is TGTGCCAGCAGCTTAATGGGGACAGGGGTTTCTCTGCAGTTCTTC. This encodes CASSLMGTGVSLQFF.

In nucleotides, the CDR3 is TGTGCCTGGAGCCTGGGACAGGGGTATCAAGAGACCCAGTACTTC. Amino acid sequence: CAWSLGQGYQETQYF. This chain links TRBV30 with TRBJ2-5; TRBD1 matches at 10 bases. This CDR3 is built from 15 residues. CDR1 and CDR2 (germline): GTSNPN, SVGIG (reference sequence). The J segment lost 2 bases and the V segment lost 3 bases, leaving 6 bases of the junction unmatched.

This clonotype was seen a handful of times. The genes are TRBV7-2 and TRBJ2-7; TRBD2 matches 9 bases. Per germline, CDR1 SGHTA and CDR2 FQGNSA. V shed 5 bases and J 3 bases; nucleotides not matched to a gene: 5. This CDR3 region has 14 residues. DNA for the CDR3: TGTGCCAGCAGCGCGGGACTAGCCAACTACGAGCAGTACTTC. It encodes CASSAGLANYEQYF.

This clonotype occurred many times. The gene calls are TRBV29-1 and TRBJ2-5; no clear D gene. V dropped 8 bases and J dropped 2 bases, with 12 bases sitting between them. The CDR3 sequence is 12 residues long. Germline V lookup: CDR1 SQVTM, CDR2 ANQGSEA. The CDR3 spells CSYTGWQETQYF. In DNA, the CDR3 is TGCAGCTACACCGGGTGGCAAGAGACCCAGTACTTC.

V and J are TRBV11-3 and TRBJ2-5; tentatively, D is TRBD2 (7 bases). In germline, CDR1 is SGHNT, CDR2 YENEEA. Trimming took 5 bases from V and 2 from J, leaving 24 bases between them. This CDR3 spans 18 amino acids. The CDR3 here is CASSLGAMAGARQETQYF. In DNA, the CDR3 is TGTGCCAGCAGCCTGGGGGCTATGGCGGGAGCGAGGCAAGAGACCCAGTACTTC. Filled out from reference TRBV11-3 and TRBJ2-5, the complete variable domain reads EAGVVQSPRYKIIEKKQPVAFWCNPISGHNTLYWYLQNLGQGPELLIRYENEEAVDDSQLPKDRFSAERLKGVDSTLKIQPAELGDSAVYLCASSLGAMAGARQETQYFGPGTRLLVL.

The chain carries TRBV9 and TRBJ2-4, with D tentatively TRBD1 (6 bases). The J call is uncertain, as TRBJ2-7 better fits the DNA end. This CDR3 is built from 17 residues. Germline V gives CDR1 SGDLS, CDR2 YYNGEE. The CDR3 DNA reads TGTGCCAGCAGCCCCCGGGCAGGGGTCCTATCCGCCTACGAGCAGTACTTC. This gives the protein CASSPRAGVLSAYEQYF.

In regard to this clonotype: The junction shows a germline mismatch at one end, possibly a read error. V and J are TRBV3-1 and TRBJ2-7; TRBD2 agrees at 10 bases. Germline CDR1 is LGHDT and CDR2 is YNNKEL (reference sequence). The CDR3 consists of 13 residues. The CDR3 protein is CATRSGRAYEQYF. The CDR3 DNA sequence: TGTGCCACCCGAAGCGGGAGGGCCTATGAGCAGTACTTC.

CDR3: CSASPRWGEETQYF. The DNA of the CDR3 is TGCAGTGCTAGCCCGCGGTGGGGCGAAGAGACCCAGTACTTC. The V call is TRBV20-1, the J call TRBJ2-5, with D possibly matching TRBD1 (5 bases). The germline V gene encodes CDR1 DFQATT and CDR2 SNEGSKA (reference sequence). The CDR3 sequence is 14 residues long. The V end was cut by 3 bases, the J end by 3 bases, with 14 bases between.

The sample holds a few counts of this clonotype. The V and J genes are TRBV7-8 and TRBJ1-2; D gene uncertain. CDR1 and CDR2 from the germline V gene are SGHVS and FQNEAQ. Between the trimmed V and J ends, which lost 3 bases and 3 bases, there was a span of 11 bases. The CDR3 is 14 residues long. CDR3 sequence: CASSLDVRYYGYTF. CDR3 nucleotides: TGTGCCAGCAGCTTGGACGTTAGATACTATGGCTACACCTTC.

The rearrangement joins TRBV7-8 to TRBJ2-2; D possibly corresponds to TRBD2 (5 bases). This CDR3 region has 14 residues. Germline V lookup: CDR1 SGHVS, CDR2 FQNEAQ. V lost 5 bases to trimming and J lost 6 bases, with 13 bases between them. The CDR3 bases are TGTGCCAGCAGCGCTGAGCCTAGCTCCGGGGAGCTGTTTTTT. This translates into CASSAEPSSGELFF.

As concerns this clonotype: One junction end disagrees with the germline gene, perhaps due to a read error. The chain recombines TRBV30 with TRBJ2-1; unclear D gene. Germline-derived CDR1 and CDR2 are GTSNPN and SVGIG (reference sequence). CDR3 length equals 10 residues. CDR3 bases: TGTGCCTGGAGTGTATATGAACAGTTCTTC. Protein product: CAWSVYEQFF.

CDR3 sequence: CASSKGGQFDTYEQYF. The CDR3 coding sequence is TGTGCCAGCAGCAAAGGGGGGCAGTTTGACACCTACGAGCAGTACTTC. The V gene is TRBV21-1, the J gene TRBJ2-7; TRBD1, the D gene given by the table, was not confirmed from the DNA. TRBV21-1 is a pseudogene segment. There are 16 residues in the CDR3.

The J gene is TRBJ2-5, the V gene TRBV29-1; D possibly matches TRBD1 or TRBD2 (6 bases each). V gave up 6 bases and J gave up 5 bases, with 13 bases separating them. CDR1 is SQVTM, CDR2 ANQGSEA, per germline. This CDR3 has 12 residues. In DNA form, the CDR3 reads TGCAGCGTAAATAGGGGGGAGGAGACCCAGTACTTC. Translated, it gives CSVNRGEETQYF.

This sequence joins TRBV29-1 and TRBJ2-3; D is possibly TRBD2 (6 bases). With 6 bases removed from V and 3 bases from J, the gap between germline ends came to 13 bases. The CDR3 is 13 amino acids. The germline V gene encodes CDR1 SQVTM and CDR2 ANQGSEA. The CDR3 spells CSVRRGVTDTQYF. CDR3 coding DNA: TGCAGCGTCAGGAGGGGTGTAACAGATACGCAGTATTTT.

J is TRBJ2-7 and V is TRBV27, with 9 bases matching TRBD1. The CDR3 is 16 residues long. V shed 3 bases, J shed 5 bases, and the junction held 11 bases outside the gene matches. CDR1 is MNHEY and CDR2 is SMNVEV in the germline V gene (reference sequence). The DNA of the CDR3 is TGTGCCAGCAGTTTGGAAGCCGGGACAGGGCTCGACGAGCAGTACTTC. It yields the protein CASSLEAGTGLDEQYF.

Only a few counts were recorded for this clonotype. The chain is built from TRBV14 and TRBJ2-1, with 14 bases matching TRBD2. CDR3 length: 15 residues. Germline V gene data show CDR1 as SGHDN and CDR2 as FVKESK. After removal of 3 bases from V and 7 bases from J, the junction contained 2 bases not matched to a gene. CDR3: CASSQRLAGGNEQFF. The CDR3 bases are TGTGCCAGCAGCCAGCGACTAGCGGGAGGGAATGAGCAGTTCTTC.

This clonotype was recorded only once. The chain has TRBV7-3 and TRBJ2-3, with a tentative D call TRBD1 (6 bases). There are 16 residues in the CDR3. Per the germline V gene, CDR1 is SGHTA and CDR2 is FQGTGA. Trimming stripped 3 bases from V and 2 bases from J, with 15 bases between. CDR3: CASSLGAGSNTDTQYF. CDR3 in DNA: TGTGCCAGCAGCTTGGGGGCAGGTAGCAACACAGATACGCAGTATTTT.

This clonotype was counted a few times. This chain joins TRBV27 and TRBJ1-2; no definite D call. V gave up 5 bases and J gave up 4 bases, with 17 bases separating them. Per germline, CDR1 MNHEY and CDR2 SMNVEV (reference sequence). The CDR3 runs to 15 residues. CDR3 amino acids: CASSRSRIVGYGYTF. DNA of the CDR3: TGTGCCAGCAGTAGAAGCCGCATTGTGGGCTATGGCTACACCTTC.

The chain links TRBV6-5 to TRBJ2-5; either TRBD1 or TRBD2 may supply D (5 bases each). Trimming left V 2 bases short and J 3 bases short, with 16 bases between. The CDR3 is made up of 16 amino acids. Germline CDR1 MNHEY, CDR2 SVGAGI. CDR3 DNA: TGTGCCAGCAGTTACGGGACCCCGGGACCCAAAGAGACCCAGTACTTC. It translates to CASSYGTPGPKETQYF.

The chain couples TRBV16 to TRBJ2-4; D unclear. Trimming removed 0 bases from V and 0 bases from J, with 18 bases in between. The CDR3 has 19 residues. Germline V CDR1 and CDR2: KGHSY, FQNENV. CDR3 in DNA: TGTGCCAGCAGCCAATCGGTGGCAGACCGATCCTTAGCCAAAAACATTCAGTACTTC. Protein: CASSQSVADRSLAKNIQYF.

The chain couples TRBV20-1 to TRBJ1-1; TRBD1 matches at 9 bases. The CDR3 is 15 residues long. V lost 4 bases to trimming and J lost 1 base; unmatched junction nucleotides: 7. In germline, CDR1 is DFQATT, CDR2 SNEGSKA (reference sequence). The DNA of the CDR3 is TGCAGTGCTATGACTTGGGGACAGGGGAACACTGAAGCTTTCTTT. Translated: CSAMTWGQGNTEAFF.

The genes are TRBV4-2 and TRBJ2-1, with 7 bases matching TRBD1. CDR3 length: 17 amino acids. Germline CDR1 reads LGHNA; CDR2 reads YNFKEQ. Germline trimming cut 4 bases from V and 8 bases from J; bases unmatched to any gene: 17. The CDR3, as DNA: TGTGCCAGCAGCCCCCGGACAGGTTTGGTTCATCGGGATGAGCAGTTCTTC. Protein sequence: CASSPRTGLVHRDEQFF.

The chain combines TRBV15 with TRBJ1-2; D is undetermined. Trimming removed 0 bases at V and 4 bases at J, with 21 bases between. The CDR3 extends over 18 amino acids. The germline CDR1 and CDR2 sequences are LNHNV and YYDKDF (reference sequence). The CDR3 nucleotides are TGTGCCACCAGCAGAGATCCCGGGAGAGACCTCCTTTTCTATGGCTACACCTTC. Residues: CATSRDPGRDLLFYGYTF.

The genes are TRBV28 and TRBJ2-1, with 13 bases matching TRBD2. CDR3 length: 18 amino acids. The V gene's germline CDR1 is MDHEN and CDR2 SYDVKM. The ends lost 0 bases at V and 5 bases at J; junction bases unmatched: 7. In DNA, the CDR3 is TGTGCCAGCAGTTTATGGTCGGGACTAGCGGGGCAACACAATGAGCAGTTCTTC. Its translation is CASSLWSGLAGQHNEQFF.